This TCR beta chain was sequenced for a study of lymphopenia after photon versus proton radiotherapy. The CDR3 loop spans 13 amino acids. Germline loops: CDR1 KGHSH, CDR2 LQKENI. Trimming pared 0 bases from V and 6 bases from J, leaving 5 bases between. The data were produced by immunoSEQ multiplex PCR, yet TCRdb's version contains in-frame clones alone and is incomplete. The sample comprises around 59,000 clones, less than 85% of which are singletons, and around 2.2% rests with the top ten. The chain carries TRBV18 and TRBJ2-2, with D possibly being TRBD1 or TRBD2 (5 bases each). Material: peripheral blood, obtained from a patient treated with proton-based radiotherapy. This receptor was taken from a man aged 60-69 years with pancreatic cancer. Here the CDR3 reads CASSPPGAGELFF. CDR3 DNA: TGTGCCAGCTCACCACCGGGGGCCGGGGAGCTGTTTTTT. The variable domain in full, completed from reference TRBV18 and TRBJ2-2, reads NAGVMQNPRHLVRRRGQEARLRCSPMKGHSHVYWYRQLPEEGLKFMVYLQKENIIDESGMPKERFSAEFPKEGPSILRIQQVVRGDSAAYFCASSPPGAGELFFGEGSRLTVL.